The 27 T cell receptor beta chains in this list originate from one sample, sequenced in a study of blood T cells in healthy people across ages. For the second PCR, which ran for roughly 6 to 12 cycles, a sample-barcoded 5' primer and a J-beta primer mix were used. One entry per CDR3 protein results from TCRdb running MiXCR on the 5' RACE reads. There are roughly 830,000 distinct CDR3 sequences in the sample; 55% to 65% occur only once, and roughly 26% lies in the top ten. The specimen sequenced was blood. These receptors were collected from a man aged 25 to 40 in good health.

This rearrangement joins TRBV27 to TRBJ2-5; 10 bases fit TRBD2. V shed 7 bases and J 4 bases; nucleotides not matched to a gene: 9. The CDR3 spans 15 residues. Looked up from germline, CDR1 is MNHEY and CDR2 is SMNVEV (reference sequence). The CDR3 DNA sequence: TGTGCCAGCAAAGCCAGGGGACTAGCGCGAGAGACCCAGTACTTC. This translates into CASKARGLARETQYF.

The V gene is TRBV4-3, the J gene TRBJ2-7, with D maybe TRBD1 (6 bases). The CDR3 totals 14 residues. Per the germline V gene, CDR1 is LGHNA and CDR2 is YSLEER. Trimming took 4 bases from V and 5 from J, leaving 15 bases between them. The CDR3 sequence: CASSPRFTGHEQYF. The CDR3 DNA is TGCGCCAGCAGCCCCCGTTTTACAGGGCACGAGCAGTACTTC.

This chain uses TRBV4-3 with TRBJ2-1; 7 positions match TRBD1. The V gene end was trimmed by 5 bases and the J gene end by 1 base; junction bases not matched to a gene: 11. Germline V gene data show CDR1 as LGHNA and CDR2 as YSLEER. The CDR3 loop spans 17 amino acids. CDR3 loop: CASSAHYRGASYNEQFF. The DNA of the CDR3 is TGCGCCAGCAGCGCCCACTACAGGGGCGCATCCTACAATGAGCAGTTCTTC.

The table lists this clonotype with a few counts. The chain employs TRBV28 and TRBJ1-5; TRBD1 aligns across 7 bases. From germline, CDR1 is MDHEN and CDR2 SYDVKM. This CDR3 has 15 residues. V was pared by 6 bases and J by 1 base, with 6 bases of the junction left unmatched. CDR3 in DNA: TGTGCCAGCAGCTCCGGGACAGTAAGCAATCAGCCCCAGCATTTT. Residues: CASSSGTVSNQPQHF.

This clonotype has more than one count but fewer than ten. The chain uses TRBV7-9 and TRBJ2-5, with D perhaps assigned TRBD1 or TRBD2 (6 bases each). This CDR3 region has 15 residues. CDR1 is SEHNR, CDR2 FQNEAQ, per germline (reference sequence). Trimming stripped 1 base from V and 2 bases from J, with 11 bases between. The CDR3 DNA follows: TGTGCCAGCAGCTTAGTAGCGGACAGTCAAGAGACCCAGTACTTC. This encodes CASSLVADSQETQYF.

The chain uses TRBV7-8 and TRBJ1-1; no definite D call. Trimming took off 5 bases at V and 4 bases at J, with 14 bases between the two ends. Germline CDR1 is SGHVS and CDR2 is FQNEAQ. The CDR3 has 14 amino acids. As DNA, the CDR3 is TGTGCCAGCAGCCCCAGATTGGGGAGCACTGAAGCTTTCTTT. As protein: CASSPRLGSTEAFF.

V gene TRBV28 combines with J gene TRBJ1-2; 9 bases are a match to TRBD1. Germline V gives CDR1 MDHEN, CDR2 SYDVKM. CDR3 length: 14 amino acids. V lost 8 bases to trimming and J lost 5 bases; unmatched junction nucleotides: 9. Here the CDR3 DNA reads TGTGCCAGCTGGGCTGGGGACAGGGTTTATGGCTACACCTTC. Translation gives CASWAGDRVYGYTF.

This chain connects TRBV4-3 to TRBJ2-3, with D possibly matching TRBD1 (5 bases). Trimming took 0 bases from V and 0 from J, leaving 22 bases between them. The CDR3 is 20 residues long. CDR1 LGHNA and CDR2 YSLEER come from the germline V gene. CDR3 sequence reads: CASSQEPTLEGAPSTDTQYF. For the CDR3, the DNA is TGCGCCAGCAGCCAAGAACCTACTCTTGAAGGGGCGCCCAGCACAGATACGCAGTATTTT.

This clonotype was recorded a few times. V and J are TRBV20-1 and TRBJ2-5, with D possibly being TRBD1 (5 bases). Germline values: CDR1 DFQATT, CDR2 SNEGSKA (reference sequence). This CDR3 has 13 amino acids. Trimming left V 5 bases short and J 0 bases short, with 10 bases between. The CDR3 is CSAHPRDQETQYF. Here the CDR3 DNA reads TGCAGTGCTCATCCCAGGGACCAAGAGACCCAGTACTTC.

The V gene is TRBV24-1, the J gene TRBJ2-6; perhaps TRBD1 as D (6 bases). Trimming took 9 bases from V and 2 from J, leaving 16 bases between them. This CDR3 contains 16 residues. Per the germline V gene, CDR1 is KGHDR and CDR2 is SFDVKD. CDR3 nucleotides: TGTGCCACCGGTAGGCAGGGGACCACTGGGGCCAACGTCCTGACTTTC. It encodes CATGRQGTTGANVLTF.

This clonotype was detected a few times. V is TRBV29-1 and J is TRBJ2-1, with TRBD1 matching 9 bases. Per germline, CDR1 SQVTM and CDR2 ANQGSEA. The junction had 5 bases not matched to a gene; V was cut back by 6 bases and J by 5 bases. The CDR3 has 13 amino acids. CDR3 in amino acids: CSVRDRDNNEQFF. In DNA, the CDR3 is TGCAGCGTCCGGGACAGGGACAACAATGAGCAGTTCTTC.

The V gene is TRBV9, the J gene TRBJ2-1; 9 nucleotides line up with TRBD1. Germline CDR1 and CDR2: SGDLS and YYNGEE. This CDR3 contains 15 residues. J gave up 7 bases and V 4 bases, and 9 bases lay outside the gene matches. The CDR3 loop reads CASSMGQGGRNEQFF. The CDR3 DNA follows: TGTGCCAGCAGCATGGGACAGGGAGGGAGGAATGAGCAGTTCTTC.

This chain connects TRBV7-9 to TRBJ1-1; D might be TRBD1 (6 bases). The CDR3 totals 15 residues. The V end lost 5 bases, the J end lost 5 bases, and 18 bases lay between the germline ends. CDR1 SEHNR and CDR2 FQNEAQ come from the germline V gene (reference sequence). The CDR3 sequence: CASSPQGVGKTEAFF. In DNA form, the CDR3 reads TGTGCCAGCAGCCCACAGGGTGTGGGGAAAACTGAAGCTTTCTTT.

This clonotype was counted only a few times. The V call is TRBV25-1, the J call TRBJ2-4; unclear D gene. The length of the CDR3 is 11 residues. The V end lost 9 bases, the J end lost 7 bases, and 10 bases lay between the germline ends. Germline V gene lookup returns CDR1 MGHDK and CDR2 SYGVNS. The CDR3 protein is CASRMSNIQYF. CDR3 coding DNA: TGTGCCAGTCGGATGTCGAACATTCAGTACTTC. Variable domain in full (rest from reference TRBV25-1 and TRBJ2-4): EADIYQTPRYLVIGTGKKITLECSQTMGHDKMYWYQQDPGMELHLIHYSYGVNSTEKGDLSSESTVSRIRTEHFPLTLESARPSHTSQYLCASRMSNIQYFGAGTRLSVL.

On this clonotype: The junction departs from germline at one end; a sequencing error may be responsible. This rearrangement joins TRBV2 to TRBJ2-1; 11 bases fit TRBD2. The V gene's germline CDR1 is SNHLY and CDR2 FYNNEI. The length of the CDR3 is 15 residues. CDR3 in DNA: TGTGCCAACTCCGGGACTAGCGGTCGATACAATGAGCAGTTATTC. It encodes CANSGTSGRYNEQLF. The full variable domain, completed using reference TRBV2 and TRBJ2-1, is EPEVTQTPSHQVTQMGQEVILRCVPISNHLYFYWYRQILGQKVEFLVSFYNNEISEKSEIFDDQFSVERPDGSNFTLKIRSTKLEDSAMYFCANSGTSGRYNEQLFGPGTRLTVL.

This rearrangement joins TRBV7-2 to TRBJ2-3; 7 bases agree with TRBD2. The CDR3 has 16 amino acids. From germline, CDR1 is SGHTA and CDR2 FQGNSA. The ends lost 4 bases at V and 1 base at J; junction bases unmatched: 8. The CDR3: CASSYQLATGTDTQYF. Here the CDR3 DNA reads TGTGCCAGCAGCTATCAACTAGCGACCGGCACAGATACGCAGTATTTT.

The CDR3 DNA reads as TGCAGTGCTACCGGTATCTTCGGGACCCAGTACTTC. It codes for CSATGIFGTQYF. The V and J genes are TRBV20-1 and TRBJ2-5; no clear D. This CDR3 has 12 amino acids. The ends were cut back, 4 bases at V and 7 bases at J, with 13 bases in the middle. From germline, CDR1 is DFQATT and CDR2 SNEGSKA (reference sequence).

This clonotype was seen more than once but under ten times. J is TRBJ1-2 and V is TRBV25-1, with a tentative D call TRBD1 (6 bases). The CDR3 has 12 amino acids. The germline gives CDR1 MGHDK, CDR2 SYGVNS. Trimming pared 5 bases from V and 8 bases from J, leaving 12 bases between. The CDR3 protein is CASSTGRGGYTF. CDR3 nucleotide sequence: TGTGCCAGCAGTACAGGGAGAGGGGGCTACACCTTC.

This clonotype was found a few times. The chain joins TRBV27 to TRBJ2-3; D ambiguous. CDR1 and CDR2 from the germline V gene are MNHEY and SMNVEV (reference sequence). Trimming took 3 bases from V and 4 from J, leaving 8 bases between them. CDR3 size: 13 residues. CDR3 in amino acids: CASSLHRSDTQYF. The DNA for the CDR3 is TGTGCCAGCAGTTTGCATAGGTCAGATACGCAGTATTTT.

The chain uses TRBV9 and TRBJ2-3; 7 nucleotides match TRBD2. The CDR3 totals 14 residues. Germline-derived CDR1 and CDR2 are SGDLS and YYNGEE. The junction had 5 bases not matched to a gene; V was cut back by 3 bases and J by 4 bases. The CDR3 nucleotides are TGTGCCAGCAGCGGGGGGGGGAGGGCAGATACGCAGTATTTT. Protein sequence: CASSGGGRADTQYF. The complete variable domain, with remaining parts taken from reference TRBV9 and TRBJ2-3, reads DSGVTQTPKHLITATGQRVTLRCSPRSGDLSVYWYQQSLDQGLQFLIQYYNGEERAKGNILERFSAQQFPDLHSELNLSSLELGDSALYFCASSGGGRADTQYFGPGTRLTVL.

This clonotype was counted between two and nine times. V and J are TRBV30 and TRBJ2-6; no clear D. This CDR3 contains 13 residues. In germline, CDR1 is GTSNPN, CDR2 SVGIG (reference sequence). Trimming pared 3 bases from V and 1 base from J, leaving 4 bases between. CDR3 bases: TGTGCCTGGAGACTATCTGGGGCCAACGTCCTGACTTTC. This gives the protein CAWRLSGANVLTF.

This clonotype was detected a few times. CDR3 in DNA: TGTGCCAGCAGCTTAGTATCAGACCAAGAGACCCAGTACTTC. Residues: CASSLVSDQETQYF. The chain has TRBV7-2 and TRBJ2-5; D unresolved. Germline loops: CDR1 SGHTA, CDR2 FQGNSA. V was cut by 1 base and J by 0 bases, with 6 bases left in between. The CDR3 totals 14 residues. The full variable domain, completed using reference TRBV7-2 and TRBJ2-5, is GAGVSQSPSNKVTEKGKDVELRCDPISGHTALYWYRQSLGQGLEFLIYFQGNSAPDKSGLPSDRFSAERTGGSVSTLTIQRTQQEDSAVYLCASSLVSDQETQYFGPGTRLLVL.

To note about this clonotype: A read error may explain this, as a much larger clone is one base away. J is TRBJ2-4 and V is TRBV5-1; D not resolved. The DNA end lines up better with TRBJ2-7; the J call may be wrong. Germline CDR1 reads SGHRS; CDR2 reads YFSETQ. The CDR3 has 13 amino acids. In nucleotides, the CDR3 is TGCGCCAGCGGCTTGAACGGGCTAAACGAGCAGTACTTC. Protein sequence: CASGLNGLNEQYF.

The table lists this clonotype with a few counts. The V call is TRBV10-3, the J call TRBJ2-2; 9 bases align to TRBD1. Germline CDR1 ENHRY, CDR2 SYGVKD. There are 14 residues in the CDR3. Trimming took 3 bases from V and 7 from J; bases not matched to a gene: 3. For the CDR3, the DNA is TGTGCCATCAGTGATGGGACAGGGTTCGGGGAGCTGTTTTTT. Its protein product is CAISDGTGFGELFF.

Here the CDR3 DNA reads TGCGCCAGCAGCCAAGTTTCCGGGCTAGCTGGCACAGATACGCAGTATTTT. It encodes CASSQVSGLAGTDTQYF. This chain uses TRBV4-1 with TRBJ2-3; tentative D call: TRBD2 (5 bases). Trimming left V 1 base short and J 1 base short, with 15 bases between. This CDR3 has 17 amino acids. CDR1 MGHRA and CDR2 YSYEKL come from the germline V gene.

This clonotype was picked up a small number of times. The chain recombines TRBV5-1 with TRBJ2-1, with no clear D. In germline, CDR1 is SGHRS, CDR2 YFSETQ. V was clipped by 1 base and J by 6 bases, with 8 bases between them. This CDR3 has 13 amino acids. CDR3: CASSLRQFNEQFF. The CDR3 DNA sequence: TGCGCCAGCAGCTTGAGGCAGTTCAATGAGCAGTTCTTC.

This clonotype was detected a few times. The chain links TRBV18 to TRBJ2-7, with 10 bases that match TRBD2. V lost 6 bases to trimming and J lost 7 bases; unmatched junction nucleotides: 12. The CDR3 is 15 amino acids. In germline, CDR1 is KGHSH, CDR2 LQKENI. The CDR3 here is CASSSDSGGRIEQYF. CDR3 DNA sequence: TGTGCCAGCTCTTCCGATAGCGGGGGGAGAATAGAGCAGTACTTC.